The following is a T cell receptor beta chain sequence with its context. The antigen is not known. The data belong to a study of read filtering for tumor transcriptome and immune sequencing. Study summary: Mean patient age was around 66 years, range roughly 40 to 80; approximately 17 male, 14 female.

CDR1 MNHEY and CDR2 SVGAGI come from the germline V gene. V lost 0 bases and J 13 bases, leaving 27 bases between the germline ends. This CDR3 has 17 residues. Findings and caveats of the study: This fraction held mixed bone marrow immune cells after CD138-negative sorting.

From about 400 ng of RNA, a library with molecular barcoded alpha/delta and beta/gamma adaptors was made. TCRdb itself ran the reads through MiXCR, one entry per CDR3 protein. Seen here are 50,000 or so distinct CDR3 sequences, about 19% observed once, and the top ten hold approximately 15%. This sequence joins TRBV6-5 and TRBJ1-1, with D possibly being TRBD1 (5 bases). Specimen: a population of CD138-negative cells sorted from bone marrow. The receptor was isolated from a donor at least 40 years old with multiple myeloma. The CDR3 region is CASSYSSPGRLGTEVFF. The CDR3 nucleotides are TGTGCCAGCAGTTACTCGTCGCCGGGGCGCTTGGGCACTGAGGTTTTCTTT.